A selection of T cell receptor beta chains follows, all from one sample in a study of shared clonotypes between healthy human individuals. The protocol was immunoSEQ multiplex PCR, while the TCRdb copy is restricted to in-frame clones and leaves out a portion. The sample carries around 1,000,000 clones, about 72% recorded once. The sequenced material came from memory CD4+ T cells from PBMCs. Every receptor here comes from a man aged 18 to 29 in good health. Some clones in this sample may be carry-over from other donors' samples. The CDR3 runs from the conserved cysteine through the conserved F or W. The D gene is left open where the match is weak. Clone size is not always given. Where it is, it says once, few, many or a class for expanded clones.

d_gene	abundance	j_gene	v_gene	CDR3aa	CDR3nt
-	few	TRBJ2-1	TRBV28	CASSLRDHNEQFF	TGTGCCAGCAGTTTGCGGGATCACAATGAGCAGTTCTTC
TRBD1	-	TRBJ2-1	TRBV5-8	CASSKGTGAGSNEQFF	TGTGCCAGCAGCAAAGGGACAGGGGCAGGGAGCAATGAGCAGTTCTTC
-	-	TRBJ2-3	TRBV5-4	CASSRDSTDTQYF	TGTGCCAGCAGTCGGGACAGCACAGATACGCAGTATTTT
-	-	TRBJ2-5	TRBV5-1	CASSLERLGETQYF	TGCGCCAGCAGCTTGGAACGTCTCGGGGAGACCCAGTACTTC
-	-	TRBJ2-1	TRBV5-1	CASSSWVSSYNEQFF	TGCGCCAGCAGCTCGTGGGTTAGCTCCTACAATGAGCAGTTCTTC
TRBD1	-	TRBJ2-7	TRBV5-5	CASSSSGGLDEQYF	TGTGCCAGCAGCTCCTCAGGGGGTTTGGACGAGCAGTACTTC
-	-	TRBJ1-2	TRBV4-3	CASSQADITHNYGYTF	TGCGCCAGCAGCCAAGCCGATATAACTCATAACTATGGCTACACCTTC
-	-	TRBJ1-2	TRBV5-1	CASGGGTGTYGYTF	TGCGCCAGCGGAGGGGGTACGGGGACCTATGGCTACACCTTC
TRBD2	-	TRBJ2-3	TRBV11-2	CASSPGTSGSILYTQYF	TGTGCCAGCAGCCCCGGGACTAGCGGTTCGATTCTTTATACGCAGTATTTT
TRBD2	-	TRBJ2-6	TRBV13	CASTTKGKRDSAGANVLTF	TGTGCCAGCACCACGAAAGGGAAGCGGGACTCGGCTGGGGCCAACGTCCTGACTTTC
TRBD2	-	TRBJ2-1	TRBV4-1	CASTRSGGPSFNEQFF	TGCGCCAGCACCAGATCGGGAGGGCCGTCTTTTAATGAGCAGTTCTTC
TRBD2	-	TRBJ2-2	TRBV6-1	CASTAGGTGGRELFF	TGTGCCAGCACAGCCGGGGGAACGGGAGGCCGGGAGCTGTTTTTT
-	-	TRBJ2-7	TRBV10-3	CAISAPRQERYEQYF	TGTGCCATCAGCGCACCTCGACAGGAACGCTACGAGCAGTACTTC
-	-	TRBJ1-1	TRBV7-9	CASQGQSVNTEAFF	TGTGCCAGCCAGGGGCAATCGGTTAACACTGAAGCTTTCTTT
-	once	TRBJ2-1	TRBV5-1	CASSLAPGSKNEQFF	TGCGCCAGCAGCTTGGCTCCAGGGAGCAAAAATGAGCAGTTCTTC
-	-	TRBJ1-1	TRBV28	CASRGPGVSEAFF	TGTGCCAGCAGGGGACCGGGTGTTTCTGAAGCTTTCTTT
-	-	TRBJ2-1	TRBV11-2	CASSVQGQEQFF	TGTGCCAGCAGCGTACAGGGTCAGGAGCAGTTCTTC
-	-	TRBJ2-7	TRBV7-2	CASSLRSQYYEQYF	TGTGCCAGCAGCCTCAGGTCACAGTACTACGAGCAGTACTTC
-	-	TRBJ2-1	TRBV5-1	CASSSGPLVGAYNEQFF	TGCGCCAGCAGCTCGGGACCCTTAGTGGGGGCCTACAATGAGCAGTTCTTC
-	-	TRBJ2-7	TRBV6-5	CASSRTAFYEQYF	TGTGCCAGCTCCCGGACAGCATTTTACGAGCAGTACTTC
TRBD1	-	TRBJ1-2	TRBV29-1	CSVGTGANYGYTF	TGCAGCGTTGGAACAGGGGCCAACTATGGCTACACCTTC
-	-	TRBJ1-2	TRBV18	CASSPPLRLEGYTF	TGTGCCAGCTCACCACCCCTTCGACTTGAGGGCTACACCTTC
TRBD1	-	TRBJ1-5	TRBV30	CAWSVLGQALGNQPQHF	TGTGCCTGGAGTGTATTGGGACAGGCCCTAGGCAATCAGCCCCAGCATTTT
TRBD1	-	TRBJ2-1	TRBV6-5	CASSLRDRGRGEQFF	TGTGCCAGCAGCCTCCGGGACAGGGGGCGGGGTGAGCAGTTCTTC
-	-	TRBJ1-1	TRBV11-2	CASSADTGTSLAFF	TGTGCCAGCAGCGCGGATACGGGGACTTCTCTGGCTTTCTTT
-	-	TRBJ2-7	TRBV6-5	CASSREDGGYEQYF	TGTGCCAGCAGCCGCGAGGACGGGGGCTACGAGCAGTACTTC
-	once	TRBJ2-2	TRBV9	CASSVHWVVPNTGELFF	TGTGCCAGCAGCGTCCATTGGGTCGTTCCGAACACCGGGGAGCTGTTTTTT
-	-	TRBJ1-2	TRBV5-1	CASSEGQSYGYTF	TGCGCCAGCAGCGAAGGACAGAGCTATGGCTACACCTTC
-	-	TRBJ2-7	TRBV2	CASRSTRDLYEQYF	TGTGCCAGCAGAAGTACACGGGACCTCTACGAGCAGTACTTC
TRBD1	-	TRBJ2-3	TRBV2	CASSPDRLADTQYF	TGTGCCAGCAGTCCGGACAGGCTCGCAGATACGCAGTATTTT
-	-	TRBJ1-5	TRBV18	CASSTGPSNQPQHF	TGTGCCAGCTCAACTGGACCGAGCAATCAGCCCCAGCATTTT
-	-	TRBJ1-3	TRBV5-4	CASSQGLSGNTIYF	TGTGCCAGCAGCCAAGGGCTTTCTGGAAACACCATATATTTT
TRBD1	-	TRBJ2-3	TRBV2	CASRTGQAQGADTQYF	TGTGCCAGCAGGACGGGACAGGCTCAAGGGGCAGATACGCAGTATTTT
-	few	TRBJ2-4	TRBV6-5	CASSTLGTTKNIQYF	TGTGCCAGCAGCACCTTGGGGACAACCAAAAACATTCAGTACTTC
-	-	TRBJ2-7	TRBV7-2	CASSLVPGETPEFYEQYF	TGTGCCAGCAGCTTAGTTCCCGGGGAGACACCGGAATTCTACGAGCAGTACTTC
-	-	TRBJ1-1	TRBV18	CASSPRQGIVGPLGSEAFF	TGTGCCAGCTCACCAAGGCAGGGTATCGTGGGGCCTTTGGGATCTGAAGCTTTCTTT
-	-	TRBJ1-5	TRBV28	CASSLLGGANSNQPQHF	TGTGCCAGCAGCCTCCTTGGGGGCGCCAATAGCAATCAGCCCCAGCATTTT
-	-	TRBJ1-4	TRBV6-6	CASSYPPGTNEKLFF	TGTGCCAGCAGTTACCCGCCGGGGACTAATGAAAAACTGTTTTTT
TRBD1	many	TRBJ1-5	TRBV30	CAWSSGTGRGHQPQHF	TGTGCCTGGAGCTCCGGGACAGGGAGAGGGCATCAGCCCCAGCATTTT
-	-	TRBJ1-5	TRBV2	CASKEHSNQPQHF	TGTGCCAGCAAGGAGCATAGCAATCAGCCCCAGCATTTT
TRBD1	-	TRBJ2-3	TRBV30	CAWRHTGASTDTQYF	TGTGCCTGGAGGCATACAGGGGCTAGCACAGATACGCAGTATTTT
-	-	TRBJ2-7	TRBV6-1	CASSLGGNSYEQYF	TGTGCCAGCAGTTTAGGCGGAAATTCCTACGAGCAGTACTTC
-	-	TRBJ1-3	TRBV25-1	CASSESPNPAGNTIYF	TGTGCCAGCAGTGAATCCCCAAACCCAGCTGGAAACACCATATATTTT
TRBD2	-	TRBJ2-3	TRBV7-8	CASSYLTSGRTGDTQYF	TGTGCCAGCAGCTACTTAACTAGCGGGAGGACCGGTGATACGCAGTATTTT
-	-	TRBJ1-3	TRBV11-3	CASSSSGTGGNTIYF	TGTGCCAGCAGCTCGTCCGGGACTGGTGGGAACACCATATATTTT
TRBD1	-	TRBJ1-2	TRBV11-2	CASSLGQGASYGYTF	TGTGCCAGCAGCTTGGGTCAGGGGGCTTCTTATGGCTACACCTTC
-	-	TRBJ2-3	TRBV7-2	CASSSRLGPQYF	TGTGCCAGCAGCTCCCGACTAGGACCGCAGTATTTT
TRBD2	-	TRBJ2-3	TRBV2	CASKDSGSGDTQYF	TGTGCCAGTAAGGATAGCGGGAGCGGCGATACGCAGTATTTT
-	-	TRBJ1-5	TRBV28	CASSSPGHYSNQPQHF	TGTGCCAGCAGCTCCCCGGGACACTATAGCAATCAGCCCCAGCATTTT
-	-	TRBJ1-3	TRBV18	CASSTTTAGTGNTIYF	TGTGCCAGCTCAACCACCACTGCGGGTACTGGAAACACCATATATTTT
-	-	TRBJ2-7	TRBV7-6	CASSSTGAGYEQYF	TGTGCCAGCAGCTCAACAGGGGCGGGGTACGAGCAGTACTTC
-	-	TRBJ1-5	TRBV10-3	CAISESGHNQPQHF	TGTGCCATCAGTGAGTCGGGACACAATCAGCCCCAGCATTTT
-	-	TRBJ2-4	TRBV7-2	CASSLAIPPGRNPGIQYF	TGTGCCAGCAGCTTAGCGATTCCCCCAGGGAGGAACCCCGGCATTCAGTACTTC
TRBD1	-	TRBJ1-5	TRBV30	CAWSVGTAGQPQHF	TGTGCCTGGAGTGTTGGGACAGCGGGTCAGCCCCAGCATTTT
TRBD1	few	TRBJ1-3	TRBV7-2	CASSSSDRHSGNTIYF	TGTGCCAGCAGCTCCTCGGACAGGCACTCTGGAAACACCATATATTTT
-	-	TRBJ1-2	TRBV6-1	CASKVGAHGYTF	TGTGCCAGCAAGGTAGGGGCTCATGGCTACACCTTC
-	-	TRBJ2-3	TRBV7-6	CASSSSPRDTQYF	TGTGCCAGCAGCTCGTCCCCCCGAGATACGCAGTATTTT
-	-	TRBJ2-2	TRBV19	CASSRLTGELFF	TGTGCCAGTAGTAGGCTTACCGGGGAGCTGTTTTTT
-	-	TRBJ1-6	TRBV7-9	CASSLSAGANSPLHF	TGTGCCAGCAGCTTATCGGCAGGGGCTAATTCACCCCTCCACTTT